This T cell receptor beta chain was captured in a study of shared clonotypes between healthy human individuals. Study context: Each donor's CD4 naive and CD4 memory cells filled three plates apiece, CD8 naive two, and CD8 memory one. Study-wide results and limits: Naive subsets generally had larger estimated richness than memory subsets. The study found roughly 5% of naive CD4 clonotypes shared across four donors.

As for this clone: Its antigen remains unknown.

Generated by immunoSEQ multiplex PCR, the TCRdb table keeps only in-frame clones and is missing some. The table includes over a million clones, around 98.5% detected once. The CDR3 consists of 15 residues. Germline V gives CDR1 SEHNR, CDR2 FQNEAQ (reference sequence). Trimming removed 0 bases from V and 0 bases from J, with 8 bases in between. J is TRBJ2-5 and V is TRBV7-9; D is ambiguous. The clonotype was recovered from a man aged 30-40 years in good health. Sequenced material: naive CD4+ T cells sorted from blood. Subset denoted: CD45RA+ positively selected. CDR3 in amino acids: CASSLAEYYQETQYF. The CDR3 DNA reads TGTGCCAGCAGCTTAGCGGAGTATTACCAAGAGACCCAGTACTTC.